The 9 T cell receptor beta chains below come from one sample, sequenced in a study of blood T cells in healthy people across ages. A sample-barcoded 5' primer and a J-beta primer mix were used in a second PCR of roughly 7 to 11 cycles. TCRdb itself ran the 5' RACE reads through MiXCR, one entry per CDR3 protein. In the table there are 550,000 to 800,000 distinct CDR3 sequences, more than 20% of which are singletons. Sequences were obtained from blood. These receptors originate from a man between 70 and 80 years old in good health.

This rearrangement joins TRBV4-2 to TRBJ1-1; 8 bases agree with TRBD1. Germline V gene data show CDR1 as LGHNA and CDR2 as YNFKEQ. J lost 2 bases, V lost 0 bases, and 5 bases had no gene match. The CDR3 consists of 16 residues. CDR3 sequence reads: CASSQEGTGLNTEAFF. The DNA of the CDR3 is TGTGCCAGCAGCCAAGAGGGGACAGGCCTTAACACTGAAGCTTTCTTT.

The table lists this clonotype with a few counts. The chain couples TRBV27 to TRBJ2-5, with D tentatively TRBD2 (5 bases). Germline CDR1 and CDR2: MNHEY and SMNVEV (reference sequence). V was shortened by 3 bases and J by 7 bases, with 15 bases between the two germline ends. The CDR3 is 14 residues long. This CDR3 is CASSFSSGLRTQYF. CDR3 in DNA: TGTGCCAGCAGTTTTTCAAGCGGACTTAGGACCCAGTACTTC.

The chain is built from TRBV7-2 and TRBJ2-5; 7 positions agree with TRBD2. The last part of the DNA fits TRBJ2-1 better; the J call may be wrong. Germline CDR1 is SGHTA and CDR2 is FQGNSA. This CDR3 has 16 amino acids. CDR3 sequence (DNA): TGTGCCAGCAGCATTCGTTCCGCGGGAGAATTCCTTGAGCAGTTCTTC. Amino acid sequence: CASSIRSAGEFLEQFF.

This clonotype was detected a few times. This sequence joins TRBV6-2 or TRBV6-3 and TRBJ2-7, with 8 bases identical to TRBD2. With V trimmed by 8 bases and J by 3 bases, 12 bases remained unmatched. Germline loops: CDR1 MNHEY, CDR2 SVGEGT. The CDR3 has 15 residues. The CDR3 here is CASSEAGVSLYEQYF. CDR3 in DNA: TGTGCCAGCTCCGAAGCGGGAGTGTCCCTCTACGAGCAGTACTTC.

The CDR3 loop is CASSRSTSHLDEQFF. In nucleotides, the CDR3 is TGCGCCAGCAGCCGTTCGACTAGCCACCTGGATGAGCAGTTCTTC. The rearrangement uses TRBV4-1 and TRBJ2-1; 7 bases map to TRBD2. V lost 4 bases to trimming and J lost 8 bases; unmatched junction nucleotides: 11. CDR3 size: 15 residues. Germline CDR1 reads MGHRA; CDR2 reads YSYEKL.

This clonotype occurred a few times. In DNA form, the CDR3 reads TGTGCCAGCAAGGTCAGCGGGGAAGGTTACGAGCAGTACTTC. Its translation is CASKVSGEGYEQYF. The chain has TRBV7-9 and TRBJ2-7; 7 bases match TRBD2. Germline V gene lookup returns CDR1 SEHNR and CDR2 FQNEAQ (reference sequence). CDR3 length equals 14 residues. The junction had 10 bases not matched to a gene; V was cut back by 7 bases and J by 4 bases.

The sample holds many counts of this clonotype. The J gene is TRBJ2-7, the V gene TRBV28; TRBD2 might be the D (6 bases). The CDR3 extends over 14 amino acids. In germline, CDR1 is MDHEN, CDR2 SYDVKM. Trimming removed 4 bases from V and 3 bases from J, with 13 bases in between. This CDR3 is CASSSAWGVYEQYF. DNA of the CDR3: TGTGCCAGCAGTTCGGCCTGGGGGGTCTACGAGCAGTACTTC. Full variable domain (outside the CDR3, taken from reference TRBV28 and TRBJ2-7): DVKVTQSSRYLVKRTGEKVFLECVQDMDHENMFWYRQDPGLGLRLIYFSYDVKMKEKGDIPEGYSVSREKKERFSLILESASTNQTSMYLCASSSAWGVYEQYFGPGTRLTVT.

The chain joins TRBV3-1 to TRBJ2-2, with TRBD2 as a possible D gene (6 bases). Germline assignment: CDR1 LGHDT and CDR2 YNNKEL (reference sequence). This CDR3 is 16 amino acids long. Trimming removed 4 bases at V and 4 bases at J, with 16 bases between. The CDR3 reads CASSPVGGSVTGELFF. CDR3 bases: TGTGCCAGCAGCCCCGTCGGAGGGTCGGTCACCGGGGAGCTGTTTTTT.

This clonotype was detected a few times. The V gene is TRBV5-1, the J gene TRBJ2-7; D is possibly TRBD2 (6 bases). CDR1 is SGHRS, CDR2 YFSETQ, per germline. The CDR3 consists of 15 residues. V gave up 0 bases and J gave up 0 bases, with 10 bases separating them. The CDR3: CASSLGGGGSYEQYF. In DNA form, the CDR3 reads TGCGCCAGCAGCTTGGGGGGAGGTGGCTCCTACGAGCAGTACTTC.